Shown below are 14 T cell receptor beta chains from a single sample sequenced in a study of blood T cell repertoires in COVID-19. Assay used: immunoSEQ multiplex PCR; TCRdb lists only in-frame clones, some missing. The sample lists about 62,000 clones; roughly 71% were seen once. The sample comprised peripheral blood. The origin of the receptors is a woman aged 50 to 60 with active or convalescent COVID-19.

V is TRBV11-2 and J is TRBJ1-3; tentatively, D is TRBD1 (6 bases). V lost 4 bases, J lost 4 bases, and 8 bases lay in between. From germline, CDR1 is SGHAT and CDR2 FQNNGV. CDR3 length equals 13 residues. The CDR3 is CASSSGQGNTIYF. CDR3 nucleotide sequence: TGTGCCAGCAGCTCCGGACAGGGAAACACCATATATTTT. Together with reference TRBV11-2 and TRBJ1-3, the CDR3 gives the full variable domain: EAGVAQSPRYKIIEKRQSVAFWCNPISGHATLYWYQQILGQGPKLLIQFQNNGVVDDSQLPKDRFSAERLKGVDSTLKIQPAKLEDSAVYLCASSSGQGNTIYFGEGSWLTVV.

The V gene is TRBV7-9, the J gene TRBJ2-3, with D hard to call. This CDR3 contains 16 residues. CDR1 and CDR2 from the germline V gene are SEHNR and FQNEAQ (reference sequence). Trimming shortened V by 0 bases and J by 0 bases, and 10 bases separated the two germline ends. For the CDR3, the DNA is TGTGCCAGCAGCTTAGCCTCGGCAGGTAGCACAGATACGCAGTATTTT. This encodes CASSLASAGSTDTQYF.

V gene TRBV9 combines with J gene TRBJ1-1; D uncertain. The CDR3 sequence is 13 residues long. V was trimmed by 0 bases and J by 5 bases, leaving 8 bases between them. CDR1 is SGDLS and CDR2 is YYNGEE in the germline V gene. The CDR3 region has the DNA TGTGCCAGCAGCGTAGAACAGAGAACTGAAGCTTTCTTT. It codes for CASSVEQRTEAFF.

This chain links TRBV6-6 with TRBJ2-2; no definite D call. With 2 bases removed from V and 4 bases from J, the gap between germline ends came to 11 bases. There are 15 residues in the CDR3. Germline CDR1 and CDR2: MNHNY and SVGAGI (reference sequence). The DNA of the CDR3 is TGTGCCAGCAGTTACCCCTCCCGGGTCACCGGGGAGCTGTTTTTT. Encoded protein: CASSYPSRVTGELFF.

The genes are TRBV6-2 or TRBV6-3 and TRBJ2-2, with TRBD1 as a possible D gene (6 bases). CDR1 and CDR2 (germline): MNHEY, SVGEGT. This CDR3 has 15 amino acids. V was pared by 5 bases and J by 0 bases, with 10 bases between. The CDR3 loop is CASSTGSANTGELFF. In DNA, the CDR3 is TGTGCCAGCAGTACAGGGTCCGCGAACACCGGGGAGCTGTTTTTT.

The chain combines TRBV5-6 with TRBJ1-1, with D unclear. CDR1 and CDR2 (germline): SGHDT, YYEEEE. The CDR3 loop spans 17 amino acids. V lost 4 bases and J lost 0, with 19 bases in between. CDR3 protein: CASSLSGRKVLNTEAFF. The CDR3 DNA reads as TGTGCCAGCAGCCTCTCCGGGAGGAAGGTACTGAACACTGAAGCTTTCTTT.

The chain employs TRBV5-4 and TRBJ2-2; the D gene is possibly TRBD1 (8 bases). The length of the CDR3 is 17 residues. Germline assignment: CDR1 SGHNT and CDR2 YYREEE (reference sequence). The germline V and J ends were trimmed by 3 bases and 3 bases, with 18 bases remaining between them. This chain's CDR3 is CASSSSRQGRDTGELFF. The DNA for the CDR3 is TGTGCCAGCAGCTCAAGTCGACAGGGGAGGGACACCGGGGAGCTGTTTTTT.

The chain recombines TRBV30 with TRBJ2-7; 8 bases map to TRBD2. This CDR3 comprises 14 residues. The trim removed 4 bases at V and 4 bases at J, leaving 9 bases unmatched. Germline V gene sequence: CDR1 GTSNPN, CDR2 SVGIG (reference sequence). DNA for the CDR3: TGTGCCTGGAATGGAATCGGCGGGAGGTACGAGCAGTACTTC. It specifies CAWNGIGGRYEQYF.

This clone was seen a handful of times. CDR3 protein: CASSDSNYGYTF. Here the CDR3 DNA reads TGTGCCAGCAGCGACAGTAACTATGGCTACACCTTC. The chain employs TRBV6-2 or TRBV6-3 and TRBJ1-2, with a possible D match to TRBD1 (5 bases). The CDR3 runs to 12 residues. V dropped 6 bases and J dropped 1 base, with 6 bases sitting between them. Germline V lookup: CDR1 MNHEY, CDR2 SVGEGT.

This chain links TRBV30 with TRBJ2-1; 10 nucleotides align to TRBD2. Looked up from germline, CDR1 is GTSNPN and CDR2 is SVGIG (reference sequence). Trimming removed 5 bases from V and 7 bases from J; junction bases left unmatched: 5. CDR3 length: 13 amino acids. The CDR3 protein is CAWEREGQNEQFF. The DNA for the CDR3 is TGTGCCTGGGAGCGGGAGGGCCAGAATGAGCAGTTCTTC.

J is TRBJ2-3 and V is TRBV7-2; 8 positions agree with TRBD2. CDR1 and CDR2 (germline): SGHTA, FQGNSA. J lost 3 bases, V lost 5 bases, and 7 bases had no gene match. The CDR3 consists of 15 residues. CDR3 bases: TGTGCCAGCAGCGCGTTTGAGCGGGAGACAGATACGCAGTATTTT. This codes for CASSAFERETDTQYF.

The rearrangement joins TRBV9 to TRBJ2-5; 8 nucleotides match TRBD2. This CDR3 contains 15 residues. V shed 4 bases, J shed 5 bases, and the junction held 10 bases outside the gene matches. The V gene's germline CDR1 is SGDLS and CDR2 YYNGEE. The CDR3 loop reads CASSPGLVGAETQYF. DNA for the CDR3: TGTGCCAGCAGCCCGGGACTAGTCGGGGCGGAGACCCAGTACTTC.

This chain joins TRBV19 and TRBJ1-3; D is unresolved. Trimming removed 3 bases from V and 4 bases from J, with 10 bases in between. The CDR3 is 14 amino acids. Germline V gene lookup returns CDR1 LNHDA and CDR2 SQIVND (reference sequence). The CDR3 nucleotides are TGTGCCAGTAGTATTGGAGGCAGAGGAAACACCATATATTTT. Protein product: CASSIGGRGNTIYF.

The chain couples TRBV18 to TRBJ2-7; possible D gene TRBD2, 5 bases. CDR1 is KGHSH, CDR2 LQKENI, per germline. This CDR3 comprises 14 residues. Trimming shortened V by 6 bases and J by 7 bases, and 19 bases separated the two germline ends. CDR3 loop: CASSERPGIVEQYF. Written as DNA, the CDR3 is TGTGCCAGCTCCGAAAGGCCGGGAATAGTGGAGCAGTACTTC.